This T cell receptor beta chain is drawn from a study of glioma-infiltrating T cells after dendritic cell vaccination. J gave up 6 bases and V 7 bases, and 10 bases lay outside the gene matches. Germline CDR1 and CDR2: ENHRY and SYGVKD. The CDR3 contains 16 residues. Blood PBMC samples: pre-vaccination, two weeks post third vaccination, and at tumor progression. Up to about 2 ug genomic DNA was used for TCRB CDR3 amplification. The protocol was immunoSEQ multiplex PCR, while the TCRdb copy is restricted to in-frame clones and leaves out a portion. The sample has tens of thousands of clones, roughly 82% seen once; the top ten hold 2.1%.

This TCR was sampled from a human donor with glioblastoma. Here the sequenced sample was blood, taken before dendritic cell vaccination. This chain connects TRBV10-3 to TRBJ2-2, with 11 positions matching TRBD2. CDR3 amino acids: CAIKVLAGGKAGELFF. CDR3 nucleotides: TGTGCCATCAAAGTCCTAGCGGGAGGTAAAGCCGGGGAGCTGTTTTTT.